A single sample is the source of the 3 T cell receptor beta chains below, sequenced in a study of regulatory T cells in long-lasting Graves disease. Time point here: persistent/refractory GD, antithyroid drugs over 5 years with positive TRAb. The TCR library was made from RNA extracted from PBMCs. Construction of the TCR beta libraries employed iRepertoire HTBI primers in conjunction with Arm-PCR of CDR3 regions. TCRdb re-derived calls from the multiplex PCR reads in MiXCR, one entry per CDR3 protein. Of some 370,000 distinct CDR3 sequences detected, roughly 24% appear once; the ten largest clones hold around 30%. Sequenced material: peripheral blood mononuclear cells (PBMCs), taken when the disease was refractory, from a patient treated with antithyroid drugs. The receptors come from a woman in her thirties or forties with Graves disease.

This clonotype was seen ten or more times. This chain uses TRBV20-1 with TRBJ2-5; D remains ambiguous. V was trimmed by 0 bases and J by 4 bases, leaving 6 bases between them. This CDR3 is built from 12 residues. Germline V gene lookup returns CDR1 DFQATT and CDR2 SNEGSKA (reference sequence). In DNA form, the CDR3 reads TGCAGTGCTAGAGATTTGGTAGAGACCCAGTACTTC. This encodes CSARDLVETQYF.

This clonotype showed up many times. The CDR3 loop is CASSFASGNYEQYF. The CDR3 region has the DNA TGTGCCAGCAGCTTTGCTAGCGGAAACTACGAGCAGTACTTC. V gene TRBV7-2 combines with J gene TRBJ2-7; the match to TRBD2 covers 7 bases. The ends lost 3 bases at V and 3 bases at J; junction bases unmatched: 5. Germline loops: CDR1 SGHTA, CDR2 FQGNSA. The CDR3 is 14 residues long.

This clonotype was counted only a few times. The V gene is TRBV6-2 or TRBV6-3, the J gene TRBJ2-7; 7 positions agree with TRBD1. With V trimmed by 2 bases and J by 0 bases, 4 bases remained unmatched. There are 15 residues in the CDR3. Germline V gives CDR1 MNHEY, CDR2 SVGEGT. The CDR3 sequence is CASSYLGTVSYEQYF. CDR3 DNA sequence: TGTGCCAGCAGTTACCTCGGGACAGTCTCCTACGAGCAGTACTTC.